This entry describes one T cell receptor beta chain. Its target is unknown. Assay: immunoSEQ multiplex PCR; the TCRdb copy retains only in-frame clones and omits some. The sample contains 100,000 to 150,000 clones, about 89% of which appear only once. This sample is drawn from a study of T cell responses to AZD1222 COVID-19 vaccine. General observations from the study: Increased Spike-specific TCR breadth and depth were observed after two AZD1222 doses. Baseline seropositivity characterized only a handful of AZD1222 recipients. Spike was spanned by vaccine-associated CD4 TCRs, with dominance at 160-218 and 743-854. There were mostly white British donors and more females than males, and clonal diversity was possibly underestimated.

CDR3 length equals 15 residues. Germline CDR1 and CDR2: ENHRY and SYGVKD. The V segment lost 1 base and the J segment 5 bases; nucleotides outside the gene matches: 4. This chain uses TRBV10-3 with TRBJ1-5; 8 positions agree with TRBD1. The source material was peripheral blood, sampled on day 0 of AZD1222 vaccination. The source of this sequence is an adult in good health. CDR3 DNA: TGTGCCATCAGTGAGTATATGACAGGGGATCAGCCCCAGCATTTT. Translation gives CAISEYMTGDQPQHF.